The text below deals with one T cell receptor (beta chain). The antigen is not known. This specimen belongs to a study of glioma-infiltrating T cells after dendritic cell vaccination. Looking at the study overall: Samples are from glioblastoma patients in Phase I and II dendritic cell vaccine trials. Patients received three intradermal dendritic cell vaccine injections at biweekly intervals. Study-wide results and limits: Survival was not directly related to TCR clonality in these patients.

The length of the CDR3 is 13 residues. Per germline, CDR1 SGHAT and CDR2 FQDESV (reference sequence). The trim removed 2 bases at V and 10 bases at J, leaving 2 bases unmatched. The PCR used 60 V beta and 13 J beta primers. Libraries were prepared by immunoSEQ multiplex PCR; TCRdb keeps only in-frame clonotypes and omits some of them. The top ten hold more than 2.5% of the sample, which has roughly 100,000 clones, nearly 90% seen once. The time point: after dendritic cell vaccination, including at tumor progression/relapse. This sequence joins TRBV11-1 and TRBJ2-1; 10 positions agree with TRBD2. This TCR derives from a human donor with glioblastoma. The material was blood, obtained after dendritic cell vaccination. The CDR3 sequence is CASSLLAGVEQFF. DNA of the CDR3: TGTGCCAGCAGCTTACTAGCGGGGGTAGAGCAGTTCTTC. Full variable domain (remainder filled in from reference TRBV11-1 and TRBJ2-1): EAEVAQSPRYKITEKSQAVAFWCDPISGHATLYWYRQILGQGPELLVQFQDESVVDDSQLPKDRFSAERLKGVDSTLKIQPAELGDSAMYLCASSLLAGVEQFFGPGTRLTVL.